The T cell receptor (beta chain) described here comes from a study of technical replicates of blood from several donors (dated by TCRdb to about 2017). Points on this clone: Which antigen it targets is not known. One base away there is no much larger clone; base qualities are not given.

Library preparation employed the immunoSEQ multiplex PCR assay. TCRdb mirrors the immuneACCESS table, restricted to in-frame sequences. Some clones are absent from its copies; in checked studies, under half trace to an unresolved V gene, and the reason for the others is unknown. This sample comprises about 13,000 clones, 65% to 90% of them detected only once. The ten top clones hold around 10% of the sample. The CDR3 has 16 amino acids, counting the end cysteine and phenylalanine. The retained sequence is limited to the CDR3, 48 bases, with the frame set at the first base. CDR1 and CDR2 are read off the germline V gene as SGHTA and FQGNSA. Trimming leaves V shorter by 6 bases and J shorter by 2 bases, with the junction holding 12 bases beyond the gene matches.

The receptor's source is a human donor in good health. Sequencing was done on a sample of PBMCs. The chain couples TRBV7-2 to TRBJ1-2; 7 bases in the junction line up with TRBD1. The DNA is TGTGCCAGCAGACGAGAAAGGGACAGAGCGAACTATGGCTACACCTTC. This is translated as CASRRERDRANYGYTF.